This TCR beta chain was found in a study of blood T cell repertoires in COVID-19. Study as a whole: Samples of COVID-19 (acute and convalescent) were obtained from the United States, Italy and Spain. Sample material is recorded as cDNA or gDNA derived from T cells, B-cell-depleted T cells, or PBMCs.

This clone was observed once. Germline V CDR1 and CDR2: LGHDT, YNNKEL (reference sequence). The CDR3 length is 16 residues. The trim removed 0 bases at V and 6 bases at J, leaving 6 bases unmatched. Original methodology: Estimation of nucleated cell counts was performed using reference gene primer amplification. Using immunoSEQ multiplex PCR, the repertoire was profiled, and TCRdb retains in-frame clones only, with some absent. V, J and clone size were drawn from that table, and D and trimming were deduced from the DNA. The table lists some 47,000 clones, roughly 87% of them singletons. The V call is TRBV3-1 (or the pseudogene TRBV3-2), the J call TRBJ2-1, with 9 nucleotides matching TRBD2. This sequence was found in a man aged 55 to 70 with active COVID-19. The sequencing sample was made of peripheral blood. CDR3 bases: TGTGCCAGCAGCCAAGAACGGCTAGCGGGATTCAATGAGCAGTTCTTC. Translating it yields CASSQERLAGFNEQFF.